A single sample is the source of the 14 T cell receptor beta chains below, sequenced in a study of human T cells and chemical hapten exposure. Time point specified: pre-sensitization, week 0. The treatment denotes: therapeutic diphenylcyclopropenone sensitization with weekly scalp DPC. One entry per CDR3 protein, called by TCRdb with MiXCR from the RACE reads. This sample has approximately 370,000 distinct CDR3 sequences; about 5% occur once, and the top ten carry about 8.7%. Sequenced here: whole blood, sampled in connection with sensitization to the hapten diphenylcyclopropenone (DPC). These receptors were obtained from a woman aged 18-29 years with alopecia areata. Some clones in this sample may be carry-over from other donors' samples.

Ten or more counts support this clonotype. This chain connects TRBV12-3 or TRBV12-4 to TRBJ1-6, with 10 bases identical to TRBD1. The CDR3 has 14 residues. After removal of 6 bases from V and 11 bases from J, the junction contained 7 bases not matched to a gene. CDR3 nucleotide sequence: TGTGCCAGCAGCCTGGGACAGGGGTTTACACCCCTCCACTTT. This codes for CASSLGQGFTPLHF.

There are a few counts of this clonotype. This rearrangement joins TRBV6-2 or TRBV6-3 to TRBJ1-3; 7 bases are a match to TRBD1. CDR3 length: 15 amino acids. V was pared by 8 bases and J by 0 bases, with 7 bases of the junction left unmatched. The V gene's germline CDR1 is MNHEY and CDR2 SVGEGT. CDR3 region: CASGRDSNSGNTIYF. The CDR3 coding sequence is TGTGCCAGCGGCCGGGACAGCAACTCTGGAAACACCATATATTTT.

This clonotype was detected ten times or more. J is TRBJ2-1 and V is TRBV6-2 or TRBV6-3, with D tentatively TRBD1 (5 bases). In germline, CDR1 is MNHEY, CDR2 SVGEGT. CDR3 length: 11 amino acids. V was clipped by 6 bases and J by 10 bases, with 10 bases between them. CDR3 nucleotides: TGTGCCAGCAGCCCAGGGTCGGAGCAGTTCTTC. This gives the protein CASSPGSEQFF.

This clonotype was detected only a few times. V usage is TRBV9 and J usage is TRBJ1-6; a possible D gene is TRBD1 (6 bases). CDR1 is SGDLS, CDR2 YYNGEE, per germline. V gave up 5 bases and J gave up 8 bases, with 29 bases separating them. The CDR3 is 19 residues long. CDR3 protein: CASSDQPSGGRGLHSPLHF. The CDR3 nucleotides read TGTGCCAGCAGTGACCAACCCTCTGGAGGCAGGGGACTCCATTCACCCCTCCACTTT.

This clonotype was recorded at least ten times. The chain has TRBV6-2 or TRBV6-3 and TRBJ2-7; D possibly uses TRBD1 or TRBD2 (5 bases each). The CDR3 has 15 residues. Trimming left V 6 bases short and J 0 bases short, with 15 bases between. Germline V lookup: CDR1 MNHEY, CDR2 SVGEGT. The CDR3 DNA reads as TGTGCCAGCAGCTACCGGGACGGCCCCTCCTACGAGCAGTACTTC. It encodes CASSYRDGPSYEQYF.

This clonotype has only a few counts. The chain uses TRBV21-1 and TRBJ1-5; TRBD1 is taken as the D call from the table, unchecked against the DNA. TRBV21-1 is a pseudogene segment. There are 14 residues in the CDR3. The CDR3 spells CASSFFPGVKPQHF. The CDR3 DNA follows: TGTGCCAGCAGCTTCTTTCCAGGGGTAAAGCCCCAGCATTTT.

This clonotype was detected many times. The rearrangement uses TRBV25-1 and TRBJ2-5, with 7 bases fitting TRBD1. This CDR3 spans 14 amino acids. Trimming cost V 3 bases and J 1 base; bases outside gene matches: 2. CDR1 and CDR2 (germline): MGHDK, SYGVNS. In DNA, the CDR3 is TGTGCCAGCAGTGACGGGACAGCCCAAGAGACCCAGTACTTC. Its translation is CASSDGTAQETQYF.

This clonotype was counted many times. This chain connects TRBV5-6 to TRBJ1-1; a possible D gene is TRBD1 (5 bases). Germline lookup yields CDR1 SGHDT and CDR2 YYEEEE. With 3 bases removed from V and 4 bases from J, the gap between germline ends came to 13 bases. This CDR3 region has 14 residues. The CDR3, as DNA: TGTGCCAGCAGCTCCTCGACAGTGCCCACTGAAGCTTTCTTT. Protein product: CASSSSTVPTEAFF.

This clonotype was detected a few times. The J gene is TRBJ2-1, the V gene TRBV28; 8 bases fit TRBD2. The CDR3 totals 17 residues. Losses at the gene ends were 5 bases for V and 2 bases for J; bases not matched to a gene: 11. Germline assignment: CDR1 MDHEN and CDR2 SYDVKM. The CDR3 DNA reads TGTGCCAGCAGTCCCAAATTAACTAGCGGCACCTACAATGAGCAGTTCTTC. Its translation is CASSPKLTSGTYNEQFF.

There are a few counts of this clonotype. The rearrangement links TRBV20-1 to TRBJ1-3; TRBD1 is a possible D gene (5 bases). With 1 base removed from V and 2 bases from J, the gap between germline ends came to 9 bases. From germline, CDR1 is DFQATT and CDR2 SNEGSKA (reference sequence). The CDR3 is 14 amino acids. The CDR3 reads CSARGGGTGNTIYF. CDR3 nucleotide sequence: TGCAGTGCTAGAGGGGGGGGGACTGGAAACACCATATATTTT.

This chain joins TRBV6-4 and TRBJ2-5; 11 positions agree with TRBD2. Germline V gene sequence: CDR1 MRHNA, CDR2 SNTAGT. V dropped 3 bases and J dropped 2; count of bases not matched to a gene: 2. The CDR3 runs 15 residues. The CDR3 DNA follows: TGTGCCAGCAGTGATACTAGCGGGGGACAAGAGACCCAGTACTTC. Translating it yields CASSDTSGGQETQYF.

This clonotype was seen ten or more times. The chain recombines TRBV7-8 with TRBJ1-6; 7 bases are a match to TRBD1. With V trimmed by 5 bases and J by 8 bases, 6 bases remained unmatched. The CDR3 has 14 amino acids. Germline CDR1 is SGHVS and CDR2 is FQNEAQ. As DNA, the CDR3 is TGTGCCAGCAGCACCAACAGGGGTGATTCACCCCTCCACTTT. Translation: CASSTNRGDSPLHF.

This clonotype was counted ten times or more. This sequence joins TRBV4-3 and TRBJ2-3; a possible D gene is TRBD2 (5 bases). V was cut by 0 bases and J by 10 bases, with 14 bases left in between. Per the germline V gene, CDR1 is LGHNA and CDR2 is YSLEER. The CDR3 has 14 amino acids. The CDR3 region has the DNA TGCGCCAGCAGCCAAGATCCGTCCGGGATAGCGCAGTATTTT. Translation: CASSQDPSGIAQYF.

This clonotype was seen more than once but under ten times. The J gene is TRBJ1-1, the V gene TRBV18; the D gene is possibly TRBD1 (5 bases). Trimming left V 3 bases short and J 2 bases short, with 13 bases between. The CDR3 spans 15 residues. Germline V gene sequence: CDR1 KGHSH, CDR2 LQKENI. CDR3 nucleotide sequence: TGTGCCAGCTCACCTGCCGGGGGTCCTAACACTGAAGCTTTCTTT. Translating gives CASSPAGGPNTEAFF.